The entry below gives a single TCR beta chain sequence along with its context. This sample is part of a study of blood T cell repertoires in COVID-19. For the study at large: The samples span acute and convalescent COVID-19 from the United States, Italy and Spain. T cells, B-cell-depleted T cells, or PBMCs supplied cDNA or gDNA.

How the authors handled the data: Reference gene primer amplification gave estimated nucleated cell counts. Clones were sequenced by immunoSEQ multiplex PCR, and TCRdb holds only the in-frame ones, with some missing. D and trimming were read from the DNA, whereas the V and J calls and clone size are those reported in that table. This table has some 70,000 clones, over 75% appearing once. The material sequenced was peripheral blood. This receptor was obtained from an elderly man with acute or convalescent COVID-19.

The CDR3 spells CASSYSIGLAPSLVQFF. In nucleotides, the CDR3 is TGTGCCAGCAGTTACTCGATCGGGCTAGCCCCGTCCCTGGTGCAGTTCTTC. The rearrangement uses TRBV6-2 or TRBV6-3 and TRBJ2-1, with a weak D call TRBD2 (5 bases). Germline V lookup: CDR1 MNHEY, CDR2 SVGEGT. The V end was cut by 0 bases, the J end by 12 bases, with 24 bases between. The CDR3 runs 17 residues.